Listed here are 11 T cell receptor beta chains from one sample, sequenced in a study of shared clonotypes between healthy human individuals. Measured with immunoSEQ multiplex PCR; TCRdb has only the in-frame clones, and not every one. The sample yields around 2.1 million clones, 95% seen once. Sequencing was performed on naive CD4+ T cells sorted from blood. Noted subset: CD45RA+ positively selected. These TCRs come from a man in his late teens or twenties in good health.

The chain employs TRBV7-9 and TRBJ2-1, with D possibly TRBD2 on 6 matching bases. CDR3 length equals 14 residues. In germline, CDR1 is SEHNR, CDR2 FQNEAQ (reference sequence). Trimming removed 1 base from V and 10 bases from J, with 14 bases in between. CDR3 protein: CASSLGPGVSEQFF. CDR3 DNA: TGTGCCAGCAGCTTAGGTCCGGGAGTGTCGGAGCAGTTCTTC.

The chain carries TRBV13 and TRBJ1-1, with D possibly TRBD1 on 6 matching bases. The germline gives CDR1 PRHDT, CDR2 FYEKMQ (reference sequence). The CDR3 loop spans 15 amino acids. The ends were cut back, 5 bases at V and 3 bases at J, with 16 bases in the middle. The CDR3 DNA follows: TGTGCCAGCAGCCTCCCACAGGGTTCAGACACTGAAGCTTTCTTT. The encoded protein is CASSLPQGSDTEAFF. The full variable domain, in which reference TRBV13 and TRBJ1-1 provide the parts outside the CDR3, is AAGVIQSPRHLIKEKRETATLKCYPIPRHDTVYWYQQGPGQDPQFLISFYEKMQSDKGSIPDRFSAQQFSDYHSELNMSSLELGDSALYFCASSLPQGSDTEAFFGQGTRLTVV.

The chain recombines TRBV18 with TRBJ1-6, with 9 bases aligning to TRBD1. Losses at the gene ends were 2 bases for V and 10 bases for J; bases not matched to a gene: 3. Germline CDR1 and CDR2: KGHSH and LQKENI. CDR3 size: 14 residues. The CDR3 protein is CASSPRDRASPLHF. The CDR3 DNA reads as TGTGCCAGCTCACCAAGGGACAGGGCGTCACCCCTCCACTTT.

The V and J genes are TRBV9 and TRBJ2-1, with a weak D call TRBD2 (5 bases). The CDR3 runs to 13 residues. Deletions cut 0 bases from V and 7 bases from J, with 8 bases between. The germline V gene encodes CDR1 SGDLS and CDR2 YYNGEE. CDR3 DNA sequence: TGTGCCAGCAGCGTAGTCCCGGGGAATGAGCAGTTCTTC. This sequence encodes CASSVVPGNEQFF. Looking up the rest from reference TRBV9 and TRBJ2-1 gives the full variable domain: DSGVTQTPKHLITATGQRVTLRCSPRSGDLSVYWYQQSLDQGLQFLIQYYNGEERAKGNILERFSAQQFPDLHSELNLSSLELGDSALYFCASSVVPGNEQFFGPGTRLTVL.

DNA of the CDR3: TGTGCCTGGACCAGACAGGGGCAGTCACCCCTCCACTTT. This encodes CAWTRQGQSPLHF. V usage is TRBV30 and J usage is TRBJ1-6, with 8 positions matching TRBD1. The ends lost 4 bases at V and 10 bases at J; junction bases unmatched: 6. Germline CDR1 reads GTSNPN; CDR2 reads SVGIG (reference sequence). The CDR3 extends over 13 amino acids.

The chain joins TRBV6-5 to TRBJ1-2; 10 bases align to TRBD1. Germline loops: CDR1 MNHEY, CDR2 SVGAGI. The V and J ends lost 4 bases and 7 bases, in that order; junction bases with no gene match: 6. This CDR3 has 14 amino acids. CDR3 nucleotides: TGTGCCAGCAGTTTCCAGGGACAGGGGTTTGGCTACACCTTC. Residues: CASSFQGQGFGYTF.

The chain couples TRBV5-4 to TRBJ2-3, with D perhaps TRBD1 (6 bases). Germline CDR1 and CDR2: SGHNT and YYREEE (reference sequence). With 1 base removed from V and 4 bases from J, the gap between germline ends came to 16 bases. The CDR3 is 16 amino acids. CDR3 protein: CASSLFGRGQADTQYF. The DNA of the CDR3 is TGTGCCAGCAGCTTGTTTGGCAGGGGACAAGCAGATACGCAGTATTTT.

The chain links TRBV18 to TRBJ2-7; tentatively, D is TRBD1 or TRBD2 (5 bases each). The germline V and J ends were trimmed by 2 bases and 1 base, with 12 bases remaining between them. This CDR3 spans 15 amino acids. Germline loops: CDR1 KGHSH, CDR2 LQKENI. CDR3: CASSPAGTASYEQYF. CDR3 sequence (DNA): TGTGCCAGCTCACCAGCCGGGACGGCTTCCTACGAGCAGTACTTC.

The chain has TRBV5-1 and TRBJ2-2, with 12 bases aligning to TRBD2. The CDR3 spans 17 residues. With V trimmed by 1 base and J by 3 bases, 4 bases remained unmatched. Germline loops: CDR1 SGHRS, CDR2 YFSETQ. The CDR3 DNA follows: TGCGCCAGCAGCTTGCGGACTAGCGGGGCAGACACCGGGGAGCTGTTTTTT. Its protein product is CASSLRTSGADTGELFF.

V usage is TRBV5-4 and J usage is TRBJ2-7; perhaps TRBD1 as D (5 bases). V gave up 3 bases and J gave up 2 bases, with 9 bases separating them. Germline V gene lookup returns CDR1 SGHNT and CDR2 YYREEE (reference sequence). The CDR3 is made up of 13 amino acids. In nucleotides, the CDR3 is TGTGCCAGCAGCTCGGCAGGGACCTACGAGCAGTACTTC. Translating it yields CASSSAGTYEQYF.

The sample holds one count of this clone. The chain joins TRBV7-9 to TRBJ2-1, with 8 bases matching TRBD2. V was clipped by 0 bases and J by 6 bases; unmatched bases: 7. CDR1 and CDR2 from the germline V gene are SEHNR and FQNEAQ (reference sequence). CDR3 length: 16 amino acids. The CDR3 region has the DNA TGTGCCAGCAGCTTAGCGCAAGCGGGGGTGGTCAATGAGCAGTTCTTC. Protein product: CASSLAQAGVVNEQFF.